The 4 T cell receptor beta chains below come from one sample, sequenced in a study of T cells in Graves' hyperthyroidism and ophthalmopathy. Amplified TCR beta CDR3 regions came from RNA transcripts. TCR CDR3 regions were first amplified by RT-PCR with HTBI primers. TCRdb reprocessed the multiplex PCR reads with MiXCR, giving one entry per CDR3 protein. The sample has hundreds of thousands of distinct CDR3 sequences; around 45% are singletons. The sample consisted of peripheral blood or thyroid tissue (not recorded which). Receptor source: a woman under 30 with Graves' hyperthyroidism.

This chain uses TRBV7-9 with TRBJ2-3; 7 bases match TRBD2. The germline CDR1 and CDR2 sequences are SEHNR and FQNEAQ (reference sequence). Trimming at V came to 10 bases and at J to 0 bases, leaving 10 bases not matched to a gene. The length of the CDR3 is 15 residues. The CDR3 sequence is CAIPSGRSSTDTQYF. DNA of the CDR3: TGTGCCATCCCTAGCGGAAGATCTAGCACAGATACGCAGTATTTT.

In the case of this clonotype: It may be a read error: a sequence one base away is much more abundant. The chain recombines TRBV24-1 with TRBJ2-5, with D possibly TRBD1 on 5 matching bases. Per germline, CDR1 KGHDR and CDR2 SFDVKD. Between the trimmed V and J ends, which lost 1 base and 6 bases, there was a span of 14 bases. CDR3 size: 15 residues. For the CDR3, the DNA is TGTGCCACCAGTGATTTTACCAGGGTTCTAAAGACCCAGTACTTC. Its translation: CATSDFTRVLKTQYF.

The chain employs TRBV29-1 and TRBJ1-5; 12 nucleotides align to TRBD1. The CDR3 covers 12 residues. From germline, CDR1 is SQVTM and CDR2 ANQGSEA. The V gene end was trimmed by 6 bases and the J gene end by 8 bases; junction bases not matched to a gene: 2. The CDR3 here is CSVGQGAEPQHF. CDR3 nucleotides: TGCAGCGTGGGACAGGGGGCGGAGCCCCAGCATTTT.

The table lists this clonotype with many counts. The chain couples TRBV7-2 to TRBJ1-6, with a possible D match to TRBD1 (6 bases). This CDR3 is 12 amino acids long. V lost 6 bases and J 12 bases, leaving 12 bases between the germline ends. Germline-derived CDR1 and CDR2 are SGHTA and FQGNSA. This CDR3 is CASSSDRRPLHF. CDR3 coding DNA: TGTGCCAGCAGTTCGGACAGAAGACCCCTCCACTTT.